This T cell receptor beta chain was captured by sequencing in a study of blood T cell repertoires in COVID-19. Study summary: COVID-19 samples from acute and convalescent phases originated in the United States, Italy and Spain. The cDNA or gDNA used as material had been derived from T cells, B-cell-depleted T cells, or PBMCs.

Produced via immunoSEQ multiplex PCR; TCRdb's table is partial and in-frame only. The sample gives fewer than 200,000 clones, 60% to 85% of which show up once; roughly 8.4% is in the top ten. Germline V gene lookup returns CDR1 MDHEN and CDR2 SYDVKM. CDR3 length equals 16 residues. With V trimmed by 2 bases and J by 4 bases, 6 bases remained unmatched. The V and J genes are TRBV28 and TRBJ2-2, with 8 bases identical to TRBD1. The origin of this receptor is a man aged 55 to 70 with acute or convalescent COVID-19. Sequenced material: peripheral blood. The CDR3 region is CASSLRTGSSTGELFF. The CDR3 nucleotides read TGTGCCAGCAGTTTAAGGACAGGGAGTTCCACCGGGGAGCTGTTTTTT.